The 19 T cell receptor beta chains listed next were all sequenced from one sample in a study of T-cell reconstitution after alpha-beta-depleted transplantation in children. It was with unique molecular identifiers that the TCRbeta library was prepared. TCRdb itself ran the PCR reads through MiXCR, one entry per CDR3 protein. The table shows hundreds of thousands of distinct CDR3 sequences, with approximately 12% occurring only once. Sequenced here: PBMCs, mostly from graft donor cells, sampled 360 days after TCRalphabeta/CD19-depleted stem cell transplant. The receptors were sampled from a male patient between 10 and 17 years old who had a stem cell transplant for acute myeloid leukemia, so the T cells may come from the graft donor.

To note about this clonotype: Possible read error: a much larger clone is one base away. V is TRBV6-4 and J is TRBJ2-7; D unclear. The germline V gene encodes CDR1 MRHNA and CDR2 SNTAGT. Trimming pared 7 bases from V and 2 bases from J, leaving 6 bases between. This CDR3 is 11 amino acids long. For the CDR3, the DNA is TGTGCCAGCACCGACACCTACGAGCAGTACTTC. It specifies CASTDTYEQYF.

Ten or more counts support this clonotype. The chain couples TRBV6-1 to TRBJ2-7; TRBD1 matches 7 bases. The trim removed 4 bases at V and 1 base at J, leaving 7 bases unmatched. The germline gives CDR1 MNHNS, CDR2 SASEGT. The CDR3 runs to 15 residues. The CDR3 reads CASSVSGQTSYEQYF. CDR3 sequence (DNA): TGTGCCAGCAGTGTATCGGGACAGACTTCCTACGAGCAGTACTTC.

The chain combines TRBV7-9 with TRBJ2-4; 10 bases are a match to TRBD1. Germline lookup yields CDR1 SEHNR and CDR2 FQNEAQ (reference sequence). The V segment lost 5 bases and the J segment 1 base; nucleotides outside the gene matches: 8. This CDR3 region has 17 residues. The CDR3 spells CASSLPTGGLAKNIQYF. The CDR3 bases are TGTGCCAGCAGCCTTCCGACAGGGGGCCTGGCCAAAAACATTCAGTACTTC.

This clonotype was observed a few times. The rearrangement uses TRBV5-1 and TRBJ2-1, with 16 bases identical to TRBD2. Germline loops: CDR1 SGHRS, CDR2 YFSETQ. There are 19 residues in the CDR3. V trimming: 3 bases; J trimming: 9 bases; junction bases outside the gene matches: 15. The CDR3 coding sequence is TGCGCCAGCAGCTGGGGTATAGGGACTAGCGGGAGGGCCGAGAGTGAGCAGTTCTTC. Its translation: CASSWGIGTSGRAESEQFF.

At least ten counts were recorded for this clonotype. The genes are TRBV18 and TRBJ2-7; TRBD2 aligns across 9 bases. CDR3 size: 14 residues. Germline assignment: CDR1 KGHSH and CDR2 LQKENI. After removal of 3 bases from V and 6 bases from J, the junction contained 6 bases not matched to a gene. CDR3 amino acids: CASSPPSGMGEQYF. CDR3 DNA: TGTGCCAGCTCACCTCCTAGCGGGATGGGCGAGCAGTACTTC.

This clonotype was recorded a few times. The chain is built from TRBV15 and TRBJ2-1; D remains ambiguous. V lost 0 bases to trimming and J lost 0 bases, with 12 bases between them. The germline V gene has CDR1 LNHNV and CDR2 YYDKDF (reference sequence). This CDR3 is 17 amino acids long. This CDR3 is CATSREKGPSSYNEQFF. CDR3 coding DNA: TGTGCCACCAGCAGAGAAAAAGGTCCCTCCTCCTACAATGAGCAGTTCTTC.

The rearrangement links TRBV18 to TRBJ2-4; D uncertain. CDR1 and CDR2 from the germline V gene are KGHSH and LQKENI. V shed 0 bases and J shed 0 bases, with 9 bases lying between them. The CDR3 runs to 16 residues. The CDR3, as DNA: TGTGCCAGCTCACCACCTTCAGCGCTAGCCAAAAACATTCAGTACTTC. It specifies CASSPPSALAKNIQYF.

The chain couples TRBV6-5 to TRBJ1-1, with a possible D match to TRBD1 (5 bases). Germline V gene lookup returns CDR1 MNHEY and CDR2 SVGAGI. With 6 bases removed from V and 3 bases from J, the gap between germline ends came to 14 bases. CDR3 length: 14 residues. The CDR3 sequence is CASSLLGEDTEAFF. DNA of the CDR3: TGTGCCAGCAGCCTATTGGGGGAGGACACTGAAGCTTTCTTT.

The sample holds a few counts of this clonotype. V gene TRBV18 combines with J gene TRBJ1-1; no firm D call. The germline V and J ends were trimmed by 4 bases and 2 bases, with 5 bases remaining between them. CDR3 length: 12 amino acids. Germline assignment: CDR1 KGHSH and CDR2 LQKENI. The CDR3 protein is CASSRVNTEAFF. The CDR3 coding sequence is TGTGCCAGCTCACGGGTCAACACTGAAGCTTTCTTT.

DNA of the CDR3: TGCAGTGCTAGGGGGACTAGCTCCACAGATACGCAGTATTTT. As protein: CSARGTSSTDTQYF. The genes are TRBV20-1 and TRBJ2-3; 9 nucleotides match TRBD2. This CDR3 is 14 amino acids long. Germline V CDR1 and CDR2: DFQATT, SNEGSKA (reference sequence). V shed 3 bases and J 2 bases; nucleotides not matched to a gene: 3.

This clonotype was observed many times. This rearrangement joins TRBV28 to TRBJ2-3, with D hard to call. There are 17 residues in the CDR3. CDR1 is MDHEN, CDR2 SYDVKM, per germline. V lost 0 bases, J lost 0 bases, and 13 bases lay in between. The CDR3 nucleotides are TGTGCCAGCAGTTTATGGGGGTTAACCCCTAGCACAGATACGCAGTATTTT. It yields the protein CASSLWGLTPSTDTQYF.

This clonotype has only a few counts. The rearrangement joins TRBV6-2 or TRBV6-3 to TRBJ2-5; D is unclear. The V gene's germline CDR1 is MNHEY and CDR2 SVGEGT. CDR3 length: 13 residues. The ends were cut back, 7 bases at V and 4 bases at J, with 13 bases in the middle. The CDR3 spells CASNYPRIETQYF. CDR3 nucleotides: TGTGCCAGCAACTATCCTCGCATAGAGACCCAGTACTTC.

The chain carries TRBV4-2 and TRBJ2-2; 7 bases map to TRBD2. The CDR3 totals 14 residues. The germline gives CDR1 LGHNA, CDR2 YNFKEQ. V lost 4 bases to trimming and J lost 6 bases; unmatched junction nucleotides: 5. CDR3 coding DNA: TGTGCCAGCAGCCTAGGACTAGGGGCCGGGGAGCTGTTTTTT. Encoded protein: CASSLGLGAGELFF.

The chain combines TRBV6-5 with TRBJ2-6; possible D gene TRBD1, 5 bases. The ends were cut back, 1 base at V and 1 base at J, with 17 bases in the middle. Per the germline V gene, CDR1 is MNHEY and CDR2 is SVGAGI. This CDR3 spans 19 amino acids. The CDR3 DNA reads as TGTGCCAGCAGTTACTTTCCCGACAGTCTGATATCTGGGGCCAACGTCCTGACTTTC. The encoded protein is CASSYFPDSLISGANVLTF.

The rearrangement joins TRBV4-3 to TRBJ2-1; 8 positions match TRBD2. The germline V gene has CDR1 LGHNA and CDR2 YSLEER. The CDR3 has 15 amino acids. V was clipped by 4 bases and J by 7 bases; unmatched bases: 9. The CDR3 bases are TGCGCCAGCAGCCGAGGACTAGCCCTCGAGAATGAGCAGTTCTTC. It is translated as CASSRGLALENEQFF.

This clonotype appeared a few times. The rearrangement uses TRBV20-1 and TRBJ1-4; D gene unclear. Trimming removed 7 bases at V and 4 bases at J, with 16 bases between. CDR3 length equals 14 residues. Germline V gene data show CDR1 as DFQATT and CDR2 as SNEGSKA (reference sequence). In DNA, the CDR3 is TGCAGTGGCCGATACCCCTATGTTAATGAAAAACTGTTTTTT. Protein sequence: CSGRYPYVNEKLFF.

This clonotype was detected once. V usage is TRBV6-4 and J usage is TRBJ2-6; D perhaps matches TRBD1 (6 bases). This CDR3 is built from 14 residues. The V gene lost 6 bases and the J gene lost 1 base, with 7 bases spanning the gap. Germline-derived CDR1 and CDR2 are MRHNA and SNTAGT. CDR3 sequence: CASSGQSGANVLTF. The DNA for the CDR3 is TGTGCCAGCAGCGGACAGTCTGGGGCCAACGTCCTGACTTTC.

This chain links TRBV20-1 with TRBJ2-3; 7 nucleotides align to TRBD2. V was pared by 0 bases and J by 0 bases, with 12 bases of the junction left unmatched. This CDR3 is built from 18 residues. Germline V CDR1 and CDR2: DFQATT, SNEGSKA (reference sequence). CDR3 coding DNA: TGCAGTGCTAGAGATTGGGCGGGAGATACCCCTAGCACAGATACGCAGTATTTT. It encodes CSARDWAGDTPSTDTQYF.

The chain recombines TRBV20-1 with TRBJ2-5; tentative D call: TRBD2 (5 bases). CDR1 is DFQATT and CDR2 is SNEGSKA in the germline V gene (reference sequence). V was clipped by 6 bases and J by 3 bases, with 11 bases between them. The length of the CDR3 is 12 residues. The CDR3 reads CSASMGEETQYF. The CDR3 DNA reads as TGCAGTGCCTCAATGGGAGAAGAGACCCAGTACTTC.